The clone carrying this T cell receptor (beta chain) was seen more than once but under ten times. The antigen remains undetermined. The data originate from a study of T-cell memory formation after mild COVID-19. Background on the study: In these data, TCR clusters were largely donor specific. Study findings and constraints: Second-wave clones with a day 37 peak had unconfirmed SARS-CoV-2 specificity. Memory sampled before infection contained some responding clones, suggesting cross-reactive memory joined. CD4+ contracting clones were found mainly in CM and EM, and CD8+ ones in EMRA.

Trimming at V came to 3 bases and at J to 5 bases, leaving 7 bases not matched to a gene. The CDR3 has 14 amino acids. Germline V gene data show CDR1 as DFQATT and CDR2 as SNEGSKA (reference sequence). TCRdb redid the calling of the 5' RACE reads with MiXCR, one entry per CDR3 protein. The sample carries roughly 43,000 distinct CDR3 sequences, about a tenth recorded once. Sequencing was carried out using PBMCs or a T cell subset sorted from them (not recorded which). The sequence derives from an adult woman who had mild COVID-19 (a few samples of this study predate the infection). Cell type and time point are not known. The chain is built from TRBV20-1 and TRBJ2-5; 9 nucleotides agree with TRBD2. The CDR3 spells CSARLAGTSETQYF. CDR3 in DNA: TGCAGTGCTAGGCTAGCGGGAACATCCGAGACCCAGTACTTC.